This TCR beta chain comes out of a study of T cell responses to AZD1222 COVID-19 vaccine. General study results and limits: Donors were mostly white British, more females; clonal diversity possibly underestimated.

Generated by immunoSEQ multiplex PCR, the TCRdb table keeps only in-frame clones and is missing some. The table lists over 100,000 clones, 75% to 90% of them singletons, with 4.5% to 5.5% in the top ten. A word on this clone: Its antigen is still unknown.

The germline CDR1 and CDR2 sequences are LNHNV and YYDKDF (reference sequence). V was shortened by 0 bases and J by 6 bases, with 6 bases between the two germline ends. CDR3 size: 13 residues. The sample here was peripheral blood, taken on day 0 of AZD1222 vaccination. The clonotype comes from an adult in good health. The J gene is TRBJ1-5, the V gene TRBV15; D is unresolved. The CDR3 bases are TGTGCCACCAGCAGAGAAAGGTCTCAGCCCCAGCATTTT. Amino acids: CATSRERSQPQHF.